This TCR beta chain comes out of a study of CD8+ T cells in alopecia areata. General study points: The study also sequences resident alphabeta T cells of normal skin in scalp samples.

This clone occurred a few times. What it recognizes is unknown. Extraction of RNA preceded its reverse transcription into cDNA, which served as the sequencing template. Here immunoSEQ multiplex PCR was the method, and the copy in TCRdb shows in-frame clones only, minus some. The sample holds 200,000 to 250,000 clones, about 64% seen once. Described treatment: oral pan-JAK inhibitor, 5-10 mg twice daily. From PBMCs, CD4+ and CD8+ T cells were sorted. CDR1 and CDR2 (germline): KGHSH, LQKENI. Deletions cut 5 bases from V and 3 bases from J, with 16 bases between. The CDR3 loop spans 15 amino acids. The chain couples TRBV18 to TRBJ2-5; possibly TRBD2 for D (5 bases). This TCR came from a human donor with alopecia areata. The material sequenced was CD4+ T cells sorted from blood, taken at week 4, from a patient treated with tofacitinib. The chain's CDR3 is CASSFSPGTKETQYF. DNA for the CDR3: TGTGCCAGCTCATTTTCCCCGGGAACCAAAGAGACCCAGTACTTC.